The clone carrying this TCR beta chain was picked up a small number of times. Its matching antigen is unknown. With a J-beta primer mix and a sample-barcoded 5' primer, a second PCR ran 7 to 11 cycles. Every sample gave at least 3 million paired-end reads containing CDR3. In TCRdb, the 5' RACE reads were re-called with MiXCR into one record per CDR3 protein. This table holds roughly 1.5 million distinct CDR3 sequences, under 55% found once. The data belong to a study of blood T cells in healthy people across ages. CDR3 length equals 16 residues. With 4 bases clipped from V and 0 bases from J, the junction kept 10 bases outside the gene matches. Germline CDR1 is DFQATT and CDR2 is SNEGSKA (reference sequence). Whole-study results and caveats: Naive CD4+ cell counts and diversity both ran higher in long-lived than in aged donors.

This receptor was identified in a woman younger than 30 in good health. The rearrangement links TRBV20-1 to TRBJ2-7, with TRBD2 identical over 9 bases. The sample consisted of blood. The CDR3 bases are TGCAGTGCTAAAGCACCTCGACTAGCGGCCTCCTACGAGCAGTACTTC. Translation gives CSAKAPRLAASYEQYF.